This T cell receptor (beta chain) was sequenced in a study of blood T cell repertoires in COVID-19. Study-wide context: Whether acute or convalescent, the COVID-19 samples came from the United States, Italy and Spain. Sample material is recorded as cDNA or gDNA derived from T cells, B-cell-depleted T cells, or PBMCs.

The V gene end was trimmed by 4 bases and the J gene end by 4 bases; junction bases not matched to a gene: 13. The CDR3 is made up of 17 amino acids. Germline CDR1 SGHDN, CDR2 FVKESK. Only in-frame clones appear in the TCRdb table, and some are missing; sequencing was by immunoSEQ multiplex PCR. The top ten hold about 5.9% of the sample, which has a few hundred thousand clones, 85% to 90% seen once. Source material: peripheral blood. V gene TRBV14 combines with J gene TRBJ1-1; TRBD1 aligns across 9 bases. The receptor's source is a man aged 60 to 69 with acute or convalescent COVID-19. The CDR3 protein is CASSRRPGTGTGTEAFF. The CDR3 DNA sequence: TGTGCCAGCAGCCGCCGCCCCGGGACAGGGACGGGCACTGAAGCTTTCTTT. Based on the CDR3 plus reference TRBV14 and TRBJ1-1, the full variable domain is EAGVTQFPSHSVIEKGQTVTLRCDPISGHDNLYWYRRVMGKEIKFLLHFVKESKQDESGMPNNRFLAERTGGTYSTLKVQPAELEDSGVYFCASSRRPGTGTGTEAFFGQGTRLTVV.